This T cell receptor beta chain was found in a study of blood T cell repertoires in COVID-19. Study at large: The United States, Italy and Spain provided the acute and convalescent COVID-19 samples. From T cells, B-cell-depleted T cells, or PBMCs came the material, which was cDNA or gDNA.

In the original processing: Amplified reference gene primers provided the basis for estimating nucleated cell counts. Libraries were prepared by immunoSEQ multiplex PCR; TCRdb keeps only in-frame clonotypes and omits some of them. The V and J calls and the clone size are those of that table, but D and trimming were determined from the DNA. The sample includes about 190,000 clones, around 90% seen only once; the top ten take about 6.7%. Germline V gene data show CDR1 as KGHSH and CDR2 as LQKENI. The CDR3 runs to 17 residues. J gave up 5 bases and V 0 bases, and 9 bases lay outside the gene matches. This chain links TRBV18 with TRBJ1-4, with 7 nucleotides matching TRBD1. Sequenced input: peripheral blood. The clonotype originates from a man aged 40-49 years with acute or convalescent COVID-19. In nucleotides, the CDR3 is TGTGCCAGCTCACCACCTGCTTCGACAGGGCAGAATGAAAAACTGTTTTTT. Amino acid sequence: CASSPPASTGQNEKLFF.